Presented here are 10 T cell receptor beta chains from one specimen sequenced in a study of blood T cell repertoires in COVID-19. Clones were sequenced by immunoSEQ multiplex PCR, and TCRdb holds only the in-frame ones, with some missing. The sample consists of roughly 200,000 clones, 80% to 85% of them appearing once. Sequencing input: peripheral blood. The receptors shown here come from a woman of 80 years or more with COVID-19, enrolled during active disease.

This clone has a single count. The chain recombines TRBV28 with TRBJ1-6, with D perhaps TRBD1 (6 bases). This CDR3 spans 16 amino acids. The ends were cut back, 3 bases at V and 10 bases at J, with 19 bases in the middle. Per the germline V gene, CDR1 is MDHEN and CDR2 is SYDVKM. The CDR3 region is CASSFPRGGASSPLHF. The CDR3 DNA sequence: TGTGCCAGCAGTTTCCCCCGAGGGGGGGCTAGCTCACCCCTCCACTTT.

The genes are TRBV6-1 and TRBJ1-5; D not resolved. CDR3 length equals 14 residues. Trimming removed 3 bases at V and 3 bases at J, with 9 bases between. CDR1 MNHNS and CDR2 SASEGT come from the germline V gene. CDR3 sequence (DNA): TGTGCCAGCAGTGATCTTGGGCCCAATCAGCCCCAGCATTTT. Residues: CASSDLGPNQPQHF.

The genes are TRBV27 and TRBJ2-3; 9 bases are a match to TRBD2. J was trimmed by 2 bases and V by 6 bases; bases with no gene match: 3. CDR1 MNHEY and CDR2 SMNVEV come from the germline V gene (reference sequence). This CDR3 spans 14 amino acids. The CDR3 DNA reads TGTGCCAGCAGCCGGACTAGCGTCACAGATACGCAGTATTTT. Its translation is CASSRTSVTDTQYF.

This CDR3 is CASSANSGGTDTQYF. Written as DNA, the CDR3 is TGTGCCAGCAGCGCAAATAGCGGGGGCACAGATACGCAGTATTTT. The chain is built from TRBV9 and TRBJ2-3, with 8 positions matching TRBD2. Per germline, CDR1 SGDLS and CDR2 YYNGEE. Trimming cost V 3 bases and J 1 base; bases outside gene matches: 4. This CDR3 region has 15 residues.

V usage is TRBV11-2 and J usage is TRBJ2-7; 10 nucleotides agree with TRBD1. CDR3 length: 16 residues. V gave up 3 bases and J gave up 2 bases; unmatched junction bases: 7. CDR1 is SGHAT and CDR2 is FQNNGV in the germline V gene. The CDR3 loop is CASSFSGQGFPYEQYF. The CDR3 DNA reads TGTGCCAGCAGCTTTTCGGGACAGGGGTTCCCCTACGAGCAGTACTTC.

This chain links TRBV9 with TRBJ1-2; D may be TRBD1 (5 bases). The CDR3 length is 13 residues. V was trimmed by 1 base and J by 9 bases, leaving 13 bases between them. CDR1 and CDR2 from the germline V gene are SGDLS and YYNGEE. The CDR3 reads CASSVYRQGSYTF. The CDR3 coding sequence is TGTGCCAGCAGCGTATACCGCCAGGGCAGCTACACCTTC.

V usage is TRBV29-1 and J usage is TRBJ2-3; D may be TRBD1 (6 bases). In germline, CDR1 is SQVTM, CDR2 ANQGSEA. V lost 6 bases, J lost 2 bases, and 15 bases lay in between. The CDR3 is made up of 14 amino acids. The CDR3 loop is CSVDRLSTTDTQYF. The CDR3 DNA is TGCAGCGTCGACAGGCTCAGCACCACAGATACGCAGTATTTT.

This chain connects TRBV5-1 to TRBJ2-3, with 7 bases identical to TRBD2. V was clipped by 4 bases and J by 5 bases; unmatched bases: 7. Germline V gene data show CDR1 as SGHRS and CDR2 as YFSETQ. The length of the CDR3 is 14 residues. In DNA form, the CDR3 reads TGCGCCAGCAGCATCAGCGGGAAAGGAGATACGCAGTATTTT. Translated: CASSISGKGDTQYF.

CDR3 residues: CASSPGTGVNTIYF. In nucleotides, the CDR3 is TGTGCCAGCTCACCCGGGACAGGGGTAAACACCATATATTTT. This chain uses TRBV18 with TRBJ1-3; 10 bases map to TRBD1. The CDR3 sequence is 14 residues long. In germline, CDR1 is KGHSH, CDR2 LQKENI. The trim removed 3 bases at V and 6 bases at J, leaving 2 bases unmatched.

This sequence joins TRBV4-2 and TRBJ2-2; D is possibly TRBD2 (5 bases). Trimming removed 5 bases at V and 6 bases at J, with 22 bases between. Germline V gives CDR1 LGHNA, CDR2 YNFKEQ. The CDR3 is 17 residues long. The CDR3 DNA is TGTGCCAGCAGCTCTCCGGGCCGGGGATCGGTCCCCGGGGAGCTGTTTTTT. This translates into CASSSPGRGSVPGELFF.